This entry lists 30 T cell receptor beta chains sequenced from one sample in a study of CD8+ T cells in alopecia areata. As for treatment: oral pan-JAK inhibitor, 5-10 mg twice daily. RNA was extracted and reverse transcribed into cDNA as the sequencing template. Profiled with immunoSEQ multiplex PCR; TCRdb holds only in-frame clones, not every one. This sample yields about 160,000 clones, of which around 60% are seen a single time; 13% to 15% belongs to the top ten. The starting material was CD4+ T cells sorted from blood, obtained at week 24, from a patient treated with tofacitinib. The receptors come from a human donor with alopecia areata.

The chain is built from TRBV5-4 and TRBJ1-2; tentative D call: TRBD1 (5 bases). There are 15 residues in the CDR3. The germline CDR1 and CDR2 sequences are SGHNT and YYREEE (reference sequence). Deletions cut 0 bases from V and 1 base from J, with 10 bases between. The CDR3 region is CASSLDPGDNYGYTF. Written as DNA, the CDR3 is TGTGCCAGCAGCTTGGATCCGGGGGATAACTATGGCTACACCTTC.

On this clone itself: A read error may account for a junction end that differs from germline. The gene calls are TRBV7-9 and TRBJ1-1; D ambiguous. The CDR3 runs 14 residues. The germline V gene has CDR1 SEHNR and CDR2 FQNEAQ (reference sequence). CDR3 in DNA: TGTGCCAGCAGCGTAGCGGGGATTAGGACTGAAGCTTTCTTT. Protein sequence: CASSVAGIRTEAFF.

The chain recombines TRBV29-1 with TRBJ2-7, with a possible D match to TRBD1 (6 bases). The V end lost 5 bases, the J end lost 4 bases, and 12 bases lay between the germline ends. CDR1 is SQVTM, CDR2 ANQGSEA, per germline. This CDR3 comprises 12 residues. As DNA, the CDR3 is TGCAGCGTTCGGCAGGGGATGTACGAGCAGTACTTC. Its protein is CSVRQGMYEQYF.

CDR3 nucleotides: TGTGCCACCAGCAGAATTCCCTGGGGGTCCTACAATGAGCAGTTCTTC. Protein sequence: CATSRIPWGSYNEQFF. J is TRBJ2-1 and V is TRBV15, with D tentatively TRBD1 or TRBD2 (5 bases each). V was trimmed by 2 bases and J by 1 base, leaving 12 bases between them. The CDR3 length is 16 residues. CDR1 LNHNV and CDR2 YYDKDF come from the germline V gene (reference sequence).

V usage is TRBV2 and J usage is TRBJ2-7; TRBD1 matches at 7 bases. Germline V gene lookup returns CDR1 SNHLY and CDR2 FYNNEI. The CDR3 extends over 15 amino acids. Unmatched junction bases numbered 8, after V lost 5 bases and J lost 1 base. The CDR3 DNA sequence: TGTGCCAGCAGTCCAAGATCGACAGGGTCCTACGAGCAGTACTTC. Translated, it gives CASSPRSTGSYEQYF.

The chain links TRBV30 to TRBJ2-5; 13 bases fit TRBD2. Per germline, CDR1 GTSNPN and CDR2 SVGIG (reference sequence). With V trimmed by 2 bases and J by 5 bases, 5 bases remained unmatched. CDR3 length equals 15 residues. The CDR3 here is CAWSLLAGGPETQYF. CDR3 nucleotide sequence: TGTGCCTGGAGTTTACTAGCGGGGGGGCCGGAGACCCAGTACTTC.

This rearrangement joins TRBV6-5 to TRBJ2-7, with TRBD1 identical over 7 bases. The J call may be in error: the DNA end matches TRBJ2-5 better. The germline V gene encodes CDR1 MNHEY and CDR2 SVGAGI. The CDR3 extends over 14 amino acids. The CDR3 DNA is TGTGCCAGCAGCCATGGGACAGTCCAAGAGACCCAGTACTTC. Translation gives CASSHGTVQETQYF.

This sequence joins TRBV30 and TRBJ1-2, with D possibly matching TRBD1 (6 bases). The V end was cut by 2 bases, the J end by 5 bases, with 15 bases between. Germline V gene data show CDR1 as GTSNPN and CDR2 as SVGIG (reference sequence). The CDR3 is 14 residues long. The CDR3 DNA sequence: TGTGCCTGGAGTCGACCCGGGACACATTATGGCTACACCTTC. It codes for CAWSRPGTHYGYTF. Looking up the rest from reference TRBV30 and TRBJ1-2 gives the full variable domain: SQTIHQWPATLVQPVGSPLSLECTVEGTSNPNLYWYRQAAGRGLQLLFYSVGIGQISSEVPQNLSASRPQDRQFILSSKKLLLSDSGFYLCAWSRPGTHYGYTFGSGTRLTVV.

There are a few counts of this clone. The rearrangement joins TRBV7-2 to TRBJ2-7, with 7 bases aligning to TRBD1. The CDR3 loop spans 14 amino acids. The V segment lost 10 bases and the J segment 5 bases; nucleotides outside the gene matches: 14. Germline loops: CDR1 SGHTA, CDR2 FQGNSA. CDR3 sequence (DNA): TGTGCCACTTCGCCGGGACAGATGTCGAACGAGCAGTACTTC. Translation: CATSPGQMSNEQYF.

CDR3 residues: CASKGPKNIQYF. CDR3 sequence (DNA): TGTGCCAGCAAGGGGCCCAAAAACATTCAGTACTTC. This sequence joins TRBV2 and TRBJ2-4; TRBD1 is a possible D gene (5 bases). This CDR3 comprises 12 residues. The ends were cut back, 7 bases at V and 2 bases at J, with 6 bases in the middle. Germline V gives CDR1 SNHLY, CDR2 FYNNEI.

This clone showed up just a few times. The chain carries TRBV9 and TRBJ2-3; D unclear. The germline gives CDR1 SGDLS, CDR2 YYNGEE. This CDR3 spans 13 amino acids. The CDR3 spells CATAPLGTDTQYF. The CDR3 nucleotides read TGTGCAACAGCCCCCCTAGGCACAGATACGCAGTATTTT. Based on the CDR3 plus reference TRBV9 and TRBJ2-3, the full variable domain is DSGVTQTPKHLITATGQRVTLRCSPRSGDLSVYWYQQSLDQGLQFLIQYYNGEERAKGNILERFSAQQFPDLHSELNLSSLELGDSALYFCATAPLGTDTQYFGPGTRLTVL.

The chain employs TRBV5-6 and TRBJ1-2, with D unresolved. Germline values: CDR1 SGHDT, CDR2 YYEEEE. CDR3 length equals 15 residues. The V and J ends lost 5 bases and 8 bases respectively, with 22 bases between them. The CDR3 DNA sequence: TGTGCCAGCAGTTATCTTACGGAGGGAACTCGCGGCTACACCTTC. The encoded protein is CASSYLTEGTRGYTF. The whole variable domain, filled in from reference TRBV5-6 and TRBJ1-2, reads DAGVTQSPTHLIKTRGQQVTLRCSPKSGHDTVSWYQQALGQGPQFIFQYYEEEERQRGNFPDRFSGHQFPNYSSELNVNALLLGDSALYLCASSYLTEGTRGYTFGSGTRLTVV.

As regards this clone: The germline gene is not matched at one end of the junction; a read error may be the cause. This sequence joins TRBV5-1 and TRBJ2-7, with D unclear. The CDR3 has 13 amino acids. Germline V CDR1 and CDR2: SGHRS, YFSETQ. The CDR3 reads CASRLADSYEQYF. The CDR3 nucleotides read TGCGCCAGCAGATTGGCGGACTCCTACGAGCAGTACTTC.

The V gene is TRBV19, the J gene TRBJ2-5, with D possibly TRBD1 on 5 matching bases. Germline lookup yields CDR1 LNHDA and CDR2 SQIVND (reference sequence). The CDR3 loop spans 14 amino acids. The V gene lost 4 bases and the J gene lost 1 base, with 10 bases spanning the gap. CDR3 bases: TGTGCCAGTAGTACCACAGGAGCCCAAGAGACCCAGTACTTC. Translated, it gives CASSTTGAQETQYF.

The V gene is TRBV20-1, the J gene TRBJ2-1; D not certain. The CDR3 sequence is 9 residues long. CDR1 DFQATT and CDR2 SNEGSKA come from the germline V gene (reference sequence). V was clipped by 7 bases and J by 10 bases, with 8 bases between them. The CDR3 coding sequence is TGCAGTGTGGGATTAGAGCAGTTCTTC. Translating it yields CSVGLEQFF.

This chain joins TRBV30 and TRBJ2-7, with D possibly being TRBD1 (5 bases). CDR1 GTSNPN and CDR2 SVGIG come from the germline V gene (reference sequence). The CDR3 extends over 13 amino acids. Trimming removed 1 base at V and 9 bases at J, with 16 bases between. The CDR3 reads CAWSGTGALGQYF. CDR3 in DNA: TGTGCCTGGAGTGGTACAGGAGCCCTGGGGCAGTACTTC.

The gene calls are TRBV7-9 and TRBJ2-2; 8 bases are shared with TRBD2. CDR1 and CDR2 (germline): SEHNR, FQNEAQ (reference sequence). The CDR3 contains 15 residues. Unmatched junction bases numbered 5, after V lost 5 bases and J lost 3 bases. Written as DNA, the CDR3 is TGTGCCAGCAGCCGGGGGGGCCTAGACACCGGGGAGCTGTTTTTT. It translates to CASSRGGLDTGELFF.

Comments on this clone: This same CDR3 is encoded by further DNA sequences in the sample. The chain carries TRBV11-3 and TRBJ2-7; TRBD1 is a possible D gene (5 bases). V lost 4 bases and J 2 bases, leaving 12 bases between the germline ends. The CDR3 is 14 amino acids. Germline V gene data show CDR1 as SGHNT and CDR2 as YENEEA. CDR3 in DNA: TGTGCCAGCAGCTCCTCTTCAGGGACCTACGAGCAGTACTTC. It encodes CASSSSSGTYEQYF.

The CDR3 DNA follows: TGTGCCAGCCGTCCGGGACAGCGGCAAGAGACCCAGTACTTC. As protein: CASRPGQRQETQYF. The chain employs TRBV2 and TRBJ2-5; 7 bases map to TRBD1. The CDR3 length is 14 residues. Per the germline V gene, CDR1 is SNHLY and CDR2 is FYNNEI. Trimming took 8 bases from V and 2 from J; bases not matched to a gene: 8.

The rearrangement uses TRBV23-1 and TRBJ1-5, with D possibly matching TRBD1 (5 bases). TRBV23-1 is flagged as an ORF with uncertain function. The CDR3 contains 16 residues. The germline V and J ends were trimmed by 0 bases and 16 bases, with 25 bases remaining between them. CDR3 protein: CASSQSVESGRRGQHF. The CDR3 nucleotides are TGCGCCAGCAGTCAATCGGTTGAATCGGGCAGGAGGGGTCAACATTTT.

The V gene is TRBV15, the J gene TRBJ2-7, with TRBD1 matching 8 bases. The trim removed 5 bases at V and 4 bases at J, leaving 10 bases unmatched. The CDR3 has 15 amino acids. Germline values: CDR1 LNHNV, CDR2 YYDKDF (reference sequence). The CDR3 region has the DNA TGTGCCACCAGCCCCCGGACAGGGACAGGATACGAGCAGTACTTC. This encodes CATSPRTGTGYEQYF.

The gene calls are TRBV7-2 and TRBJ2-2, with 7 bases lining up with TRBD1. This CDR3 comprises 16 residues. The V and J ends lost 6 bases and 1 base, in that order; junction bases with no gene match: 8. Germline V gene sequence: CDR1 SGHTA, CDR2 FQGNSA. CDR3 in DNA: TGTGCCAGCAGGCCTCTGTGGACAGGGAACACCGGGGAGCTGTTTTTT. Protein: CASRPLWTGNTGELFF.

This clone was detected many times. V is TRBV2 and J is TRBJ1-5, with 7 bases aligning to TRBD1. The germline gives CDR1 SNHLY, CDR2 FYNNEI. The V and J ends lost 6 bases and 0 bases, in that order; junction bases with no gene match: 5. The CDR3 loop spans 15 amino acids. This CDR3 reads CASSSDRASNQPQHF. For the CDR3, the DNA is TGTGCCAGCAGCAGCGACAGGGCTAGCAATCAGCCCCAGCATTTT.

V and J are TRBV15 and TRBJ2-7; D is uncertain. Germline V gene data show CDR1 as LNHNV and CDR2 as YYDKDF (reference sequence). Trimming took 1 base from V and 2 from J, leaving 15 bases between them. This CDR3 region has 16 residues. The CDR3 sequence is CATSRGFATETYEQYF. The CDR3 DNA is TGTGCCACCAGCAGAGGGTTTGCGACGGAGACCTACGAGCAGTACTTC.

V is TRBV2 and J is TRBJ1-5, with D perhaps TRBD1 (5 bases). There are 13 residues in the CDR3. With 7 bases removed from V and 9 bases from J, the gap between germline ends came to 16 bases. Germline CDR1 reads SNHLY; CDR2 reads FYNNEI. The CDR3 loop is CASTDNHSRPQHF. CDR3 DNA: TGTGCCAGCACGGACAACCATTCGAGGCCCCAGCATTTT.

The chain links TRBV4-1 to TRBJ1-1; D uncertain. Germline V gives CDR1 MGHRA, CDR2 YSYEKL. The CDR3 sequence is 13 residues long. V lost 2 bases and J lost 5, with 9 bases in between. The CDR3 spells CASSQHGFTEAFF. The CDR3 DNA is TGCGCCAGCAGCCAACACGGGTTTACTGAAGCTTTCTTT.

The chain recombines TRBV4-2 with TRBJ1-5; TRBD1 might be the D (5 bases). Per germline, CDR1 LGHNA and CDR2 YNFKEQ. This CDR3 comprises 14 residues. V dropped 3 bases and J dropped 6 bases, with 12 bases sitting between them. Here the CDR3 DNA reads TGTGCCAGCAGCCAGTGGGGCGATGGTCAGCCCCAGCATTTT. Residues: CASSQWGDGQPQHF.

This rearrangement joins TRBV5-6 to TRBJ2-7, with D maybe TRBD1 (5 bases). V gave up 0 bases and J gave up 2 bases, with 9 bases separating them. Germline loops: CDR1 SGHDT, CDR2 YYEEEE. This CDR3 has 14 residues. CDR3 in DNA: TGTGCCAGCAGCTTGGACCAGGGAACCTACGAGCAGTACTTC. The encoded protein is CASSLDQGTYEQYF.

The chain has TRBV9 and TRBJ2-2; D gene unclear. This CDR3 is 14 amino acids long. The V and J ends lost 0 bases and 8 bases respectively, with 11 bases between them. Looked up from germline, CDR1 is SGDLS and CDR2 is YYNGEE. CDR3 DNA sequence: TGTGCCAGCAGCGTAGAAGGCCGGGTAGGGGAGCTGTTTTTT. Protein sequence: CASSVEGRVGELFF.

This chain joins TRBV5-6 and TRBJ2-1; no reliable D call. The germline gives CDR1 SGHDT, CDR2 YYEEEE. This CDR3 contains 15 residues. Trimming left V 4 bases short and J 16 bases short, with 27 bases between. The chain's CDR3 is CASSPIVRDLSPKFF. The CDR3 DNA sequence: TGTGCCAGCAGCCCCATCGTCCGAGACCTCAGCCCAAAATTCTTC.